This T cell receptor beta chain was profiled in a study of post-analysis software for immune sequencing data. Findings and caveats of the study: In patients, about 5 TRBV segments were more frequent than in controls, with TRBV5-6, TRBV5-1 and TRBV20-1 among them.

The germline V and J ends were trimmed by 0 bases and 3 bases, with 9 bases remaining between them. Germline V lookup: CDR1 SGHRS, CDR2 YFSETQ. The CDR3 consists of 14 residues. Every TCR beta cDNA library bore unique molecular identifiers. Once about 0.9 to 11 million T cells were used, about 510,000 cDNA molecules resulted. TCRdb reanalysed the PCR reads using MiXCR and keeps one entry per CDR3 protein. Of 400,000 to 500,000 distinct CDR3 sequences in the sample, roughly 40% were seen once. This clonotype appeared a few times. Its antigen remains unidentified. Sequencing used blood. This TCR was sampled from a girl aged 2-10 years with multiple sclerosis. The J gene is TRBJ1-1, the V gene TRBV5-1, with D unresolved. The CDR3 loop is CASSLGSGYTEAFF. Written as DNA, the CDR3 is TGCGCCAGCAGCTTGGGATCCGGGTACACTGAAGCTTTCTTT. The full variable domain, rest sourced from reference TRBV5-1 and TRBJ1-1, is KAGVTQTPRYLIKTRGQQVTLSCSPISGHRSVSWYQQTPGQGLQFLFEYFSETQRNKGNFPGRFSGRQFSNSRSEMNVSTLELGDSALYLCASSLGSGYTEAFFGQGTRLTVV.